This T cell receptor (beta chain) was identified during a study of response to subunit inactivated influenza vaccine. Study-wide points: Each seasonal influenza vaccination, the authors suggested, recruits few new T cells.

This clonotype has just a few counts. Antigen specificity is unknown. V was trimmed by 5 bases and J by 8 bases, leaving 13 bases between them. The CDR3 is made up of 12 amino acids. Germline V gene sequence: CDR1 DFQATT, CDR2 SNEGSKA (reference sequence). TCRdb itself ran the RT-PCR reads through MiXCR, one entry per CDR3 protein. The sample yields more than 700,000 distinct CDR3 sequences, about 20% seen once. The sample was PBMCs from blood, taken approximately 5 days after vaccination. V is TRBV20-1 and J is TRBJ2-1; D is ambiguous. This clonotype originated in a man aged 50-59 years who received an inactivated influenza vaccine. The CDR3 sequence: CSAPSVADEQFF. The CDR3 bases are TGCAGTGCTCCCTCTGTGGCGGATGAGCAGTTCTTC.